One sample yielded the 12 T cell receptor beta chains listed below, sequenced in a study of blood T cell repertoires in COVID-19 (dated by TCRdb to 2018 to 2020). The library was generated by the immunoSEQ multiplex PCR assay. The clones in this table, taken by TCRdb from immuneACCESS, are in-frame only. Not every clone is retained; where verified, under half of the shortfall comes from an unresolved V gene, and the cause of the rest is unknown. Across this sample there are about 140,000 clones, with around 80% seen only once. The top ten hold around 13% of the sample. Input material: peripheral blood. Receptors originate from a man aged 80 or over with acute or convalescent COVID-19.

In its sample, this clone was seen many times. This chain uses TRBV7-2 with TRBJ2-1; D perhaps matches TRBD1 (5 bases). Germline values: CDR1 SGHTA, CDR2 FQGNSA. V was pared by 5 bases and J by 10 bases, with 9 bases between. The CDR3 is 11 amino acids. CDR3 nucleotide sequence: TGTGCCAGCAGCCCCCGGACAGAGCAGTTCTTC. Amino acid sequence: CASSPRTEQFF. The full variable domain, its missing parts supplied by reference TRBV7-2 and TRBJ2-1, is GAGVSQSPSNKVTEKGKDVELRCDPISGHTALYWYRQSLGQGLEFLIYFQGNSAPDKSGLPSDRFSAERTGGSVSTLTIQRTQQEDSAVYLCASSPRTEQFFGPGTRLTVL.

The J gene is TRBJ1-3, the V gene TRBV4-1, with a tentative D call TRBD1 (5 bases). In germline, CDR1 is MGHRA, CDR2 YSYEKL. This CDR3 contains 15 residues. The V end lost 5 bases, the J end lost 5 bases, and 16 bases lay between the germline ends. The DNA of the CDR3 is TGCGCCAGCAGCTACGACAGTATGCCCCGAAACACCATATATTTT. The encoded protein is CASSYDSMPRNTIYF.

This clone was seen at least ten times. In nucleotides, the CDR3 is TGCAGTGCTAGAGCCGAGAATGAGCAGTTCTTC. As protein: CSARAENEQFF. The chain carries TRBV20-1 and TRBJ2-1; D is ambiguous. V was pared by 1 base and J by 7 bases, with 5 bases between. Germline V gene sequence: CDR1 DFQATT, CDR2 SNEGSKA (reference sequence). This CDR3 spans 11 amino acids.

This clone was picked up a small number of times. The chain has TRBV21-1 and TRBJ1-4; the table's D call, TRBD1, was not checked against the DNA. TRBV21-1 is reported as a pseudogene. The CDR3 consists of 16 residues. The CDR3 reads CASSARQAITGEKLFF. The CDR3 DNA reads TGTGCCAGCAGCGCCCGACAGGCTATAACCGGCGAAAAACTGTTTTTT.

J is TRBJ2-3 and V is TRBV7-9, with D unclear. Germline assignment: CDR1 SEHNR and CDR2 FQNEAQ (reference sequence). The CDR3 has 13 amino acids. V lost 5 bases to trimming and J lost 6 bases, with 12 bases between them. The CDR3 region has the DNA TGTGCCAGCAGCCCCCTGGGCGCGGATACGCAGTATTTT. Protein: CASSPLGADTQYF. The full variable domain, its missing parts supplied by reference TRBV7-9 and TRBJ2-3, is DTGVSQNPRHKITKRGQNVTFRCDPISEHNRLYWYRQTLGQGPEFLTYFQNEAQLEKSRLLSDRFSAERPKGSFSTLEIQRTEQGDSAMYLCASSPLGADTQYFGPGTRLTVL.

V gene TRBV3-1 (or the pseudogene TRBV3-2) combines with J gene TRBJ2-5; D is perhaps TRBD2 (6 bases). The CDR3 spans 12 residues. Trimming pared 0 bases from V and 9 bases from J, leaving 8 bases between. Germline V gene data show CDR1 as LGHDT and CDR2 as YNNKEL (reference sequence). In nucleotides, the CDR3 is TGTGCCAGCAGCCAAGACACGGGGGCCCAGTACTTC. Its translation: CASSQDTGAQYF.

The CDR3 nucleotides read TGTGCCAGTATAGGGGGGGCAGGGGCCGGGGAGCTGTTTTTT. Translating it yields CASIGGAGAGELFF. The chain is built from TRBV19 and TRBJ2-2; perhaps TRBD2 as D (7 bases). The CDR3 contains 14 residues. Germline loops: CDR1 LNHDA, CDR2 SQIVND (reference sequence). V shed 7 bases and J shed 6 bases, with 15 bases lying between them.

V gene TRBV19 combines with J gene TRBJ2-1, with 14 bases that match TRBD2. The CDR3 runs to 17 residues. V lost 3 bases to trimming and J lost 0 bases; unmatched junction nucleotides: 1. From germline, CDR1 is LNHDA and CDR2 SQIVND (reference sequence). CDR3 residues: CASSMGLAGASYNEQFF. For the CDR3, the DNA is TGTGCCAGTAGTATGGGACTAGCGGGGGCCTCCTACAATGAGCAGTTCTTC.

This clone was recorded many times. The rearrangement uses TRBV9 and TRBJ2-3, with a possible D match to TRBD1 (6 bases). The CDR3 is 16 residues long. Germline values: CDR1 SGDLS, CDR2 YYNGEE. Trimming removed 0 bases at V and 0 bases at J, with 11 bases between. In DNA, the CDR3 is TGTGCCAGCAGCGTAGAGGGGGTGATTAGCACAGATACGCAGTATTTT. This codes for CASSVEGVISTDTQYF.

The chain joins TRBV6-6 to TRBJ1-1, with no clear D. Looked up from germline, CDR1 is MNHNY and CDR2 is SVGAGI (reference sequence). Trimming stripped 5 bases from V and 0 bases from J, with 10 bases between. The CDR3 covers 14 residues. CDR3 DNA sequence: TGTGCCAGCAGTAAGGAGTCACTGAACACTGAAGCTTTCTTT. Residues: CASSKESLNTEAFF.

This chain joins TRBV2 and TRBJ2-7; 8 bases map to TRBD1. The CDR3 has 14 amino acids. V was clipped by 4 bases and J by 1 base; unmatched bases: 3. Germline CDR1 is SNHLY and CDR2 is FYNNEI. CDR3 amino acids: CASSADRASYEQYF. For the CDR3, the DNA is TGTGCCAGCAGTGCGGACAGGGCATCCTACGAGCAGTACTTC. The full variable domain, completed using reference TRBV2 and TRBJ2-7, is EPEVTQTPSHQVTQMGQEVILRCVPISNHLYFYWYRQILGQKVEFLVSFYNNEISEKSEIFDDQFSVERPDGSNFTLKIRSTKLEDSAMYFCASSADRASYEQYFGPGTRLTVT.

The CDR3 DNA follows: TGTGCCAGCGGGCGCTTGGGACTCTCAAACGGGGGCTACACCTTC. It yields the protein CASGRLGLSNGGYTF. The V and J genes are TRBV28 and TRBJ1-2, with D possibly TRBD1 on 5 matching bases. Germline-derived CDR1 and CDR2 are MDHEN and SYDVKM. The CDR3 extends over 15 amino acids. Between the trimmed V and J ends, which lost 8 bases and 8 bases, there was a span of 24 bases.